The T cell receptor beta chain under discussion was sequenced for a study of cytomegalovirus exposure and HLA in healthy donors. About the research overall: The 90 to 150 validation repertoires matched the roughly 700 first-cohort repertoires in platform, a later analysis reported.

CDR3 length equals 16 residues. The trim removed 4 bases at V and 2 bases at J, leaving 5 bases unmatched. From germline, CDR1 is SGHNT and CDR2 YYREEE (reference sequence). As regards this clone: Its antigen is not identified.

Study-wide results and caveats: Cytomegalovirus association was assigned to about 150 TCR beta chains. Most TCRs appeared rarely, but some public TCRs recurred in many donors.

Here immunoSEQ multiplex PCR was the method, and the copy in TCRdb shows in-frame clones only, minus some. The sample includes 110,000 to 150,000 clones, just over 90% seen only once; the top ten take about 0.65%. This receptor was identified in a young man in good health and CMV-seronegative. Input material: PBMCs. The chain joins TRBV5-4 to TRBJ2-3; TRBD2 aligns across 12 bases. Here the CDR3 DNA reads TGTGCCAGCAGCCTTAGACTAGCGGGAGACACAGATACGCAGTATTTT. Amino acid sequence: CASSLRLAGDTDTQYF. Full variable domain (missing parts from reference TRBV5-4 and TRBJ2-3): ETGVTQSPTHLIKTRGQQVTLRCSSQSGHNTVSWYQQALGQGPQFIFQYYREEENGRGNFPPRFSGLQFPNYSSELNVNALELDDSALYLCASSLRLAGDTDTQYFGPGTRLTVL.